A single sample gave rise to the 30 T cell receptor beta chains below, sequenced in a study of blood T cell repertoires in COVID-19. This table comes from immunoSEQ multiplex PCR, and its TCRdb copy is limited to in-frame clones, with some not included. The sample lists about 500,000 clones; about nine tenths were seen once. Material: PBMCs or T cells enriched from blood (not recorded which). Every receptor here comes from a woman younger than 35 who had recovered from COVID-19.

This chain connects TRBV4-1 to TRBJ2-6; 8 nucleotides align to TRBD1. CDR3 length: 17 residues. The junction had 6 bases not matched to a gene; V was cut back by 1 base and J by 4 bases. The germline V gene encodes CDR1 MGHRA and CDR2 YSYEKL. This CDR3 reads CASSQGQGAGGANVLTF. In DNA, the CDR3 is TGCGCCAGCAGCCAAGGGCAGGGGGCTGGCGGGGCCAACGTCCTGACTTTC.

The genes are TRBV20-1 and TRBJ2-3; D remains unclear. Trimming took 6 bases from V and 0 from J, leaving 13 bases between them. This CDR3 has 14 residues. Germline-derived CDR1 and CDR2 are DFQATT and SNEGSKA (reference sequence). The CDR3 is CSASSQRSTDTQYF. CDR3 sequence (DNA): TGCAGTGCGAGTTCACAGAGAAGCACAGATACGCAGTATTTT.

The J gene is TRBJ2-1, the V gene TRBV4-2, with D tentatively TRBD1 (6 bases). Trimming left V 0 bases short and J 5 bases short, with 14 bases between. CDR1 LGHNA and CDR2 YNFKEQ come from the germline V gene. CDR3 length: 16 amino acids. The DNA of the CDR3 is TGTGCCAGCAGCCAAGATCCGGGGACACCCAACAATGAGCAGTTCTTC. Protein product: CASSQDPGTPNNEQFF.

The J gene is TRBJ1-1, the V gene TRBV3-1 (or the pseudogene TRBV3-2); maybe TRBD1 (5 bases). The length of the CDR3 is 14 residues. Trimming cost V 1 base and J 5 bases, with 11 bases left between them. Looked up from germline, CDR1 is LGHDT and CDR2 is YNNKEL (reference sequence). The CDR3 loop reads CASSQGGEGTEAFF. The CDR3 DNA sequence: TGTGCCAGCAGCCAAGGGGGGGAGGGAACTGAAGCTTTCTTT.

The genes are TRBV6-5 and TRBJ2-3, with D perhaps matching TRBD1 (6 bases). The ends were cut back, 11 bases at V and 2 bases at J, with 20 bases in the middle. Germline CDR1 reads MNHEY; CDR2 reads SVGAGI. The length of the CDR3 is 15 residues. This CDR3 is CAATRGAGDTDTQYF. The CDR3 DNA reads as TGTGCCGCCACAAGAGGGGCAGGGGACACAGATACGCAGTATTTT.

The chain employs TRBV4-1 and TRBJ1-2, with D possibly TRBD1 on 6 matching bases. Trimming removed 4 bases at V and 4 bases at J, with 16 bases between. The CDR3 is 15 residues long. Germline V gene lookup returns CDR1 MGHRA and CDR2 YSYEKL. The CDR3 sequence: CASSPNRDLGYGYTF. The CDR3 DNA is TGCGCCAGCAGCCCTAACAGGGATCTAGGCTATGGCTACACCTTC.

The gene calls are TRBV27 and TRBJ1-2; TRBD1 matches 10 bases. Trimming cost V 4 bases and J 5 bases; bases outside gene matches: 4. Per germline, CDR1 MNHEY and CDR2 SMNVEV (reference sequence). The CDR3 is 14 amino acids. CDR3 protein: CASSSPGQGYGYTF. As DNA, the CDR3 is TGTGCCAGCAGTTCTCCGGGACAGGGGTATGGCTACACCTTC.

This chain links TRBV19 with TRBJ1-2, with 9 bases lining up with TRBD1. J gave up 5 bases and V 6 bases, and 7 bases lay outside the gene matches. CDR1 is LNHDA and CDR2 is SQIVND in the germline V gene (reference sequence). The CDR3 extends over 14 amino acids. The CDR3 nucleotides read TGTGCCAGTAGAGCCCGGGACAGGGAATATGGCTACACCTTC. This translates into CASRARDREYGYTF.

The chain's CDR3 is CASSLRDRGDYGYTF. The CDR3, as DNA: TGCGCCAGCAGCTTACGGGACAGGGGCGATTATGGCTACACCTTC. This chain connects TRBV5-1 to TRBJ1-2; 10 bases line up with TRBD1. V gave up 2 bases and J gave up 5 bases; unmatched junction bases: 6. Per germline, CDR1 SGHRS and CDR2 YFSETQ. This CDR3 has 15 amino acids.

V and J are TRBV10-3 and TRBJ1-5, with TRBD1 matching over 8 bases. The CDR3 has 16 residues. Unmatched junction bases numbered 9, after V lost 3 bases and J lost 5 bases. Germline V CDR1 and CDR2: ENHRY, SYGVKD. The CDR3 spells CAISDRGRGEDQPQHF. CDR3 sequence (DNA): TGTGCCATCAGTGACAGGGGGCGCGGGGAAGATCAGCCCCAGCATTTT.

The chain couples TRBV5-1 to TRBJ2-1; the match to TRBD2 covers 10 bases. After removal of 4 bases from V and 10 bases from J, the junction contained 8 bases not matched to a gene. This CDR3 has 14 amino acids. The germline V gene has CDR1 SGHRS and CDR2 YFSETQ. CDR3: CASSRPGLAEEQFF. The CDR3 coding sequence is TGCGCCAGCAGCCGGCCCGGACTAGCGGAAGAGCAGTTCTTC.

The rearrangement joins TRBV5-1 to TRBJ1-2; weak D call: TRBD1 (5 bases). V shed 1 base and J shed 4 bases, with 17 bases lying between them. The germline CDR1 and CDR2 sequences are SGHRS and YFSETQ. The CDR3 contains 16 residues. In DNA, the CDR3 is TGCGCCAGCAGCTTGTATCCCTCGCAGGGCGGCTATGGCTACACCTTC. Translating it yields CASSLYPSQGGYGYTF.

This chain connects TRBV5-4 to TRBJ1-4; 8 bases match TRBD1. V gave up 4 bases and J gave up 5 bases; unmatched junction bases: 10. This CDR3 region has 16 residues. CDR1 is SGHNT and CDR2 is YYREEE in the germline V gene (reference sequence). Written as DNA, the CDR3 is TGTGCCAGCAGCAGGGCCCGGGACAGGACCAATGAAAAACTGTTTTTT. Translated: CASSRARDRTNEKLFF.

This clone was recorded once. The chain is built from TRBV9 and TRBJ2-2, with D maybe TRBD1 (8 bases). V shed 0 bases and J shed 6 bases, with 15 bases lying between them. Looked up from germline, CDR1 is SGDLS and CDR2 is YYNGEE. This CDR3 has 16 residues. The CDR3, as DNA: TGTGCCAGCAGCGTAGACAGGGGGGGCCCCCCCGGGGAGCTGTTTTTT. Protein sequence: CASSVDRGGPPGELFF.

This sequence joins TRBV15 and TRBJ1-1; D call uncertain. Germline assignment: CDR1 LNHNV and CDR2 YYDKDF (reference sequence). The CDR3 runs 16 residues. Trimming cost V 5 bases and J 0 bases, with 16 bases left between them. CDR3: CATSGGVNRMNTEAFF. The CDR3, as DNA: TGTGCCACCAGCGGCGGGGTAAATCGCATGAACACTGAAGCTTTCTTT.

The chain recombines TRBV5-1 with TRBJ2-2; 9 bases match TRBD1. The CDR3 is 16 amino acids. The germline V gene has CDR1 SGHRS and CDR2 YFSETQ. V was pared by 1 base and J by 3 bases, with 4 bases of the junction left unmatched. DNA of the CDR3: TGCGCCAGCAGCTTGCCAGGACAGGGGTACACCGGGGAGCTGTTTTTT. Translating it yields CASSLPGQGYTGELFF.

The chain links TRBV6-1 to TRBJ1-1; 7 bases map to TRBD1. This CDR3 region has 17 residues. Germline V gene sequence: CDR1 MNHNS, CDR2 SASEGT. With V trimmed by 2 bases and J by 11 bases, 20 bases remained unmatched. The CDR3 bases are TGTGCCAGCAGTGAAAGGGGGACAGCCTACTCCTTAGCTGGGGCTTTCTTT. Translation: CASSERGTAYSLAGAFF.

This chain links TRBV3-1 (or the pseudogene TRBV3-2) with TRBJ2-7; TRBD1 is a possible D gene (6 bases). V lost 0 bases and J 3 bases, leaving 15 bases between the germline ends. The CDR3 loop spans 16 amino acids. The V gene's germline CDR1 is LGHDT and CDR2 YNNKEL (reference sequence). CDR3 nucleotide sequence: TGTGCCAGCAGCCAAGATCCAAAGGACAGTAACTACGAGCAGTACTTC. Its translation is CASSQDPKDSNYEQYF.

The chain uses TRBV21-1 and TRBJ1-5. TRBV21-1 is recorded as a pseudogene. CDR3 length: 17 amino acids. Here the CDR3 DNA reads TGTGCCAGCAGCAAAGGCGTTTGGCGGGGATACAATCAGCCCCAGCATTTT. This encodes CASSKGVWRGYNQPQHF.

The chain uses TRBV29-1 and TRBJ1-2; D perhaps matches TRBD1 (6 bases). There are 13 residues in the CDR3. V lost 3 bases to trimming and J lost 7 bases, with 15 bases between them. CDR1 and CDR2 (germline): SQVTM, ANQGSEA. The chain's CDR3 is CSVERGNDGGYTF. The CDR3 DNA reads as TGCAGCGTTGAGAGGGGGAATGATGGTGGCTACACCTTC.

The rearrangement uses TRBV6-5 and TRBJ2-7; 10 positions agree with TRBD2. Germline V gene sequence: CDR1 MNHEY, CDR2 SVGAGI. Trimming at V came to 7 bases and at J to 3 bases, leaving 9 bases not matched to a gene. The CDR3 contains 15 residues. The chain's CDR3 is CASTKAGGLIYEQYF. The CDR3 nucleotides are TGTGCCAGCACCAAAGCGGGGGGGCTAATCTACGAGCAGTACTTC.

This clone was observed a handful of times. This rearrangement joins TRBV9 to TRBJ1-4; TRBD1 might be the D (6 bases). CDR3 length equals 17 residues. Trimming left V 4 bases short and J 1 base short, with 17 bases between. Germline lookup yields CDR1 SGDLS and CDR2 YYNGEE. CDR3 sequence reads: CASSPNRVLGTNEKLFF. The CDR3 DNA reads as TGTGCCAGCAGCCCAAACAGGGTACTAGGAACTAATGAAAAACTGTTTTTT.

The chain has TRBV28 and TRBJ1-3, with no clear D. Germline V gene sequence: CDR1 MDHEN, CDR2 SYDVKM. Trimming shortened V by 5 bases and J by 1 base, and 12 bases separated the two germline ends. The CDR3 runs to 15 residues. The CDR3: CASSDIGLSGNTIYF. For the CDR3, the DNA is TGTGCCAGCAGTGATATTGGACTGTCTGGAAACACCATATATTTT.

As DNA, the CDR3 is TGTGCCAGCACCCAGTCTCACAGTGCCACTGAAGCTTTCTTT. Its translation: CASTQSHSATEAFF. The chain has TRBV28 and TRBJ1-1; no definite D call. Trimming took 7 bases from V and 4 from J, leaving 16 bases between them. CDR1 and CDR2 (germline): MDHEN, SYDVKM. The CDR3 has 14 amino acids.

The V call is TRBV30, the J call TRBJ1-1; 7 nucleotides line up with TRBD1. This CDR3 is built from 14 residues. Unmatched junction bases numbered 5, after V lost 3 bases and J lost 1 base. CDR1 is GTSNPN, CDR2 SVGIG, per germline (reference sequence). The CDR3, as DNA: TGTGCCTGGAGCGGTACAGGGGAGAACACTGAAGCTTTCTTT. Residues: CAWSGTGENTEAFF.

The chain links TRBV27 to TRBJ1-5; D might be TRBD1 (5 bases). The CDR3 totals 16 residues. Germline CDR1 reads MNHEY; CDR2 reads SMNVEV (reference sequence). The germline V and J ends were trimmed by 4 bases and 3 bases, with 16 bases remaining between them. This chain's CDR3 is CASSSSRQRLNQPQHF. Here the CDR3 DNA reads TGTGCCAGCAGTTCTTCCCGACAGCGTCTCAATCAGCCCCAGCATTTT.

The V gene is TRBV5-1, the J gene TRBJ2-5; 10 bases match TRBD2. The CDR3 runs 18 residues. Germline lookup yields CDR1 SGHRS and CDR2 YFSETQ. With V trimmed by 3 bases and J by 5 bases, 16 bases remained unmatched. CDR3 amino acids: CASSSLTRPSGGGETQYF. The CDR3 bases are TGCGCCAGCAGCTCCCTGACCCGTCCTAGCGGGGGCGGGGAGACCCAGTACTTC. Looking up the rest from reference TRBV5-1 and TRBJ2-5 gives the full variable domain: KAGVTQTPRYLIKTRGQQVTLSCSPISGHRSVSWYQQTPGQGLQFLFEYFSETQRNKGNFPGRFSGRQFSNSRSEMNVSTLELGDSALYLCASSSLTRPSGGGETQYFGPGTRLLVL.

The genes are TRBV4-1 and TRBJ1-1, with TRBD1 as a possible D gene (6 bases). The germline V and J ends were trimmed by 4 bases and 2 bases, with 17 bases remaining between them. The germline gives CDR1 MGHRA, CDR2 YSYEKL. This CDR3 spans 16 amino acids. As DNA, the CDR3 is TGCGCCAGCAGCCCTCATGATTGGACAGCCAACACTGAAGCTTTCTTT. It yields the protein CASSPHDWTANTEAFF.

The V gene is TRBV6-2 or TRBV6-3, the J gene TRBJ1-1, with 7 bases matching TRBD1. From germline, CDR1 is MNHEY and CDR2 SVGEGT. The CDR3 loop spans 19 amino acids. J gave up 1 base and V 3 bases, and 17 bases lay outside the gene matches. CDR3 sequence: CASSYLGTGAVISNTEAFF. DNA of the CDR3: TGTGCCAGCAGTTATTTGGGAACAGGGGCGGTGATCTCGAACACTGAAGCTTTCTTT.

The chain links TRBV5-1 to TRBJ1-2; TRBD1 matches 7 bases. The CDR3 is 14 residues long. The trim removed 5 bases at V and 6 bases at J, leaving 10 bases unmatched. The V gene's germline CDR1 is SGHRS and CDR2 YFSETQ. The CDR3 nucleotides read TGCGCCAGCAGTTCAGGGGGTCTTATCCATGGCTACACCTTC. Protein: CASSSGGLIHGYTF.